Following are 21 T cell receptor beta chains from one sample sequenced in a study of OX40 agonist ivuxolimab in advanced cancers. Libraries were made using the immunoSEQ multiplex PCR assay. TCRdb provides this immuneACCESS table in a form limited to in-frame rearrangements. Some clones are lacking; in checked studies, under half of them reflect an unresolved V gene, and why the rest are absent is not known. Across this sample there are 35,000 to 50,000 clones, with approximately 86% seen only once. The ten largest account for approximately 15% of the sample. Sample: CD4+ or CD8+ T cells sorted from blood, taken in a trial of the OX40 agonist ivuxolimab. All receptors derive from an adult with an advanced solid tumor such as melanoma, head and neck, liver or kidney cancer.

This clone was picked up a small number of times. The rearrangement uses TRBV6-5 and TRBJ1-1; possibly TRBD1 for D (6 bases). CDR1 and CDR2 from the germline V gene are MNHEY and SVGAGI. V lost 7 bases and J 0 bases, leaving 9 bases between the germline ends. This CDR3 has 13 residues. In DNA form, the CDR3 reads TGTGCCAGCACGGGGGCCCTGAACACTGAAGCTTTCTTT. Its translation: CASTGALNTEAFF.

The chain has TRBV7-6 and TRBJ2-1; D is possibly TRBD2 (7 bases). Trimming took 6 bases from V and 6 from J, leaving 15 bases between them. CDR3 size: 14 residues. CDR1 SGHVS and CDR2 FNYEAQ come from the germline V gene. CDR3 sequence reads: CASSPRGAPNEQFF. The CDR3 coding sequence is TGTGCCAGCAGTCCCCGGGGGGCCCCCAATGAGCAGTTCTTC.

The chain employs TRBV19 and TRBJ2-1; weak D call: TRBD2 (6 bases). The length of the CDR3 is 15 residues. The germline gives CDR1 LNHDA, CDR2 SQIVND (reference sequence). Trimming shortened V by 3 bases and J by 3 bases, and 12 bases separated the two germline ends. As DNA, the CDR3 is TGTGCCAGTAGTATTGGTTCCGGGGGCTACAATGAGCAGTTCTTC. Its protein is CASSIGSGGYNEQFF.

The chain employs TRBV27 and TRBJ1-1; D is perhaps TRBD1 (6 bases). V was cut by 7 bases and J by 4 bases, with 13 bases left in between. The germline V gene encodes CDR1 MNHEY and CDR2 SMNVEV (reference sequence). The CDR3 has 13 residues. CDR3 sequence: CASTRGGGTEAFF. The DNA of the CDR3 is TGTGCCAGCACAAGAGGGGGAGGCACTGAAGCTTTCTTT.

CDR3 sequence reads: CASSETAGSTDTQYF. CDR3 sequence (DNA): TGTGCCAGCAGTGAGACAGCGGGGAGCACAGATACGCAGTATTTT. This rearrangement joins TRBV28 to TRBJ2-3, with 7 bases lining up with TRBD2. Germline V lookup: CDR1 MDHEN, CDR2 SYDVKM. The CDR3 sequence is 15 residues long. J was trimmed by 0 bases and V by 5 bases; bases with no gene match: 5. Using reference TRBV28 and TRBJ2-3 for the parts outside the CDR3, the full variable domain is DVKVTQSSRYLVKRTGEKVFLECVQDMDHENMFWYRQDPGLGLRLIYFSYDVKMKEKGDIPEGYSVSREKKERFSLILESASTNQTSMYLCASSETAGSTDTQYFGPGTRLTVL.

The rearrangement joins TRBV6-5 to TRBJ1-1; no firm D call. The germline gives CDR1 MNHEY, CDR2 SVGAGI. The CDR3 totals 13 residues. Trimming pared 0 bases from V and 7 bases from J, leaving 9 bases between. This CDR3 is CASSYSGQLEAFF. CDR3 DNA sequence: TGTGCCAGCAGTTACTCAGGGCAGCTTGAAGCTTTCTTT.

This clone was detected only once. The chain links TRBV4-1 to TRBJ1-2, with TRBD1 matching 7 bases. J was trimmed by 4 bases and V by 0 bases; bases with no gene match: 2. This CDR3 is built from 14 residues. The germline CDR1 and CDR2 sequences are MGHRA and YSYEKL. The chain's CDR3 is CASSQDGTVYGYTF. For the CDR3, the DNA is TGCGCCAGCAGCCAAGACGGGACAGTCTATGGCTACACCTTC.

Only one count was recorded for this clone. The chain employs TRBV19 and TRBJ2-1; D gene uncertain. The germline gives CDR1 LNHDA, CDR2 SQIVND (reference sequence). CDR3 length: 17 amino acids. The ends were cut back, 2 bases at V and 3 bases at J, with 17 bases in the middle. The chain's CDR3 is CASSIQIPGSRYNEQFF. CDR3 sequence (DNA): TGTGCCAGTAGTATACAAATCCCGGGCTCCCGCTACAATGAGCAGTTCTTC.

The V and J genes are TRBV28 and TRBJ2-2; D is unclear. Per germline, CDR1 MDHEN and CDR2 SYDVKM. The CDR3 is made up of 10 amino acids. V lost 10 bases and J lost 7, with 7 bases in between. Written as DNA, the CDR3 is TGTGCCACCCTTTTCGGGGAGCTGTTTTTT. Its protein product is CATLFGELFF.

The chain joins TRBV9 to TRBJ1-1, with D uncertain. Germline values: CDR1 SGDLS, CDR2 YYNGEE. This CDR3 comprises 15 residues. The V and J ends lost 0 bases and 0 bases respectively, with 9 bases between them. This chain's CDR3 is CASSVEGSVNTEAFF. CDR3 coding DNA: TGTGCCAGCAGCGTAGAGGGCAGTGTGAACACTGAAGCTTTCTTT.

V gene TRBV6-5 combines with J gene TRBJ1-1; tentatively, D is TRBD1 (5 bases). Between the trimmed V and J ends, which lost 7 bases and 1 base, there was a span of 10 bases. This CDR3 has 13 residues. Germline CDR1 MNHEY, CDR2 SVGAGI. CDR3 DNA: TGTGCCAGCACAAGGGGTCCGAACACTGAAGCTTTCTTT. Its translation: CASTRGPNTEAFF.

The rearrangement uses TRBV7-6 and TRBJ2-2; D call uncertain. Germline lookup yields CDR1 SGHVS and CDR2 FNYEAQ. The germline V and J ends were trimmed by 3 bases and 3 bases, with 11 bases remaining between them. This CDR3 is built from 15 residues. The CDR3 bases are TGTGCCAGCAGCTTGGGAAGGGTCCACACCGGGGAGCTGTTTTTT. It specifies CASSLGRVHTGELFF.

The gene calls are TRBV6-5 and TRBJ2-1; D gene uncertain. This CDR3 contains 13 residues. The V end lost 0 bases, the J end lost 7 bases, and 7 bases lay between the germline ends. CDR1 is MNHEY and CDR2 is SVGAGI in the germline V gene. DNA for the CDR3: TGTGCCAGCAGTTACTCGCTCGGGAATGAGCAGTTCTTC. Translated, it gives CASSYSLGNEQFF.

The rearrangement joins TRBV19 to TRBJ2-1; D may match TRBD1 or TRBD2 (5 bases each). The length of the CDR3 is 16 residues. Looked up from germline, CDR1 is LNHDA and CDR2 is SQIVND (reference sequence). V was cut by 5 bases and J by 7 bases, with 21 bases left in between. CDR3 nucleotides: TGTGCCAGTAGTTCCCCTGAGAGGGAGCCAGGGAATGAGCAGTTCTTC. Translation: CASSSPEREPGNEQFF.

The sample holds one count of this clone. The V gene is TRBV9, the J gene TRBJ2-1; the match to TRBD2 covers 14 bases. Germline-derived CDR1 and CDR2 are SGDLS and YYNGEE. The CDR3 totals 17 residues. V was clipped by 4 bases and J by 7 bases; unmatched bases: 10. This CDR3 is CASSPRLAGGPGNEQFF. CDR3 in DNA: TGTGCCAGCAGCCCCCGACTAGCGGGAGGGCCGGGGAATGAGCAGTTCTTC.

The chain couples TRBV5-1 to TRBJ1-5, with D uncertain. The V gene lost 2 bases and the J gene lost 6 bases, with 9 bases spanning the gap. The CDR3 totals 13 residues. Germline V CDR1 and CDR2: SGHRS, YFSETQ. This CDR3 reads CASSFDSAQPQHF. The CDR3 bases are TGCGCCAGCAGCTTCGACTCGGCTCAGCCCCAGCATTTT.

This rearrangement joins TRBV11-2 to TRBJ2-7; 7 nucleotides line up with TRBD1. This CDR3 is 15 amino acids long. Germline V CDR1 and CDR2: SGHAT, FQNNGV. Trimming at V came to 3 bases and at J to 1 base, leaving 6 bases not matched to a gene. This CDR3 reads CASSFFQGVSYEQYF. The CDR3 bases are TGTGCCAGCAGCTTTTTTCAGGGGGTTTCCTACGAGCAGTACTTC.

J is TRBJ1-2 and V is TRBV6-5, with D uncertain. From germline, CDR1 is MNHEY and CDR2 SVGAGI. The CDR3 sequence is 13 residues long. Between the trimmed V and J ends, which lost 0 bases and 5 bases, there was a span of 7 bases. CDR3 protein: CASSYSQTYGYTF. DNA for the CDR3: TGTGCCAGCAGTTACTCGCAGACATATGGCTACACCTTC.

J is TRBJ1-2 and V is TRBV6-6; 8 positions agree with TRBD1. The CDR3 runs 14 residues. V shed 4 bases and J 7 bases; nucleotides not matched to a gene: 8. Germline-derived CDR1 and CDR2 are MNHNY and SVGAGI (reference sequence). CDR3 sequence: CASSSLDREGGYTF. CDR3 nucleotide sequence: TGTGCCAGCAGTTCCTTGGACAGGGAGGGTGGCTACACCTTC.

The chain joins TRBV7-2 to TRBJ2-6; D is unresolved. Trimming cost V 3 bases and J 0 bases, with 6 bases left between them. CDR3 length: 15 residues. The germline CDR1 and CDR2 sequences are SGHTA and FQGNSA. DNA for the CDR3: TGTGCCAGCAGCTTGGCTAGCTCTGGGGCCAACGTCCTGACTTTC. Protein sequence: CASSLASSGANVLTF.

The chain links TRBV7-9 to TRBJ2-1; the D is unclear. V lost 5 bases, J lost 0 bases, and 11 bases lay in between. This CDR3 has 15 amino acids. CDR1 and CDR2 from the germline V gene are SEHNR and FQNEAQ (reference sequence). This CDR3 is CASSDARSSYNEQFF. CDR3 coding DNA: TGTGCCAGCAGCGACGCCCGGAGCTCCTACAATGAGCAGTTCTTC.